This T cell receptor (beta chain) is drawn from a study of cytomegalovirus exposure and HLA in healthy donors. The CDR3 spans 15 residues. Germline V gives CDR1 LGHNA, CDR2 YNFKEQ. The V end was cut by 1 base, the J end by 5 bases, with 12 bases between. The PCR was carried out with 60 Vbeta primers and 13 Jbeta primers. Sequencing was performed with immunoSEQ multiplex PCR; in TCRdb, only in-frame clones are kept and a portion is missing. This table holds more than 70,000 clones, about 73% found once. The chain recombines TRBV4-2 with TRBJ2-1; D gene unclear. The source of this sequence is a woman aged 45-60 years in good health and CMV-seropositive. The source material was PBMCs. The CDR3 here is CASSQGPAWDNEQFF. The CDR3 DNA follows: TGTGCCAGCAGCCAAGGTCCAGCGTGGGACAATGAGCAGTTCTTC.